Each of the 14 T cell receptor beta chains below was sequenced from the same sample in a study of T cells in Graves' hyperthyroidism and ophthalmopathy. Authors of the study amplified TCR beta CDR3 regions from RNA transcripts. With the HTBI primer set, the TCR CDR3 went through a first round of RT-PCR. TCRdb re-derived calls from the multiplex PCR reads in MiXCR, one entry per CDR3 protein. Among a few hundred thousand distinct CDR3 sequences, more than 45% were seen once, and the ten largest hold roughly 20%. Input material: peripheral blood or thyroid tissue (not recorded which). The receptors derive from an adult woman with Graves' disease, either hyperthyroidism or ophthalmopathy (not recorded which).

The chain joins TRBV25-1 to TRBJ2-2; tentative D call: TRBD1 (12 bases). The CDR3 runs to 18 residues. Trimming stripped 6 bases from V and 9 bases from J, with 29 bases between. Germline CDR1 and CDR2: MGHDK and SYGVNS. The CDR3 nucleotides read TGTGCCAGCAGAGCACCGGGACAGGGGGCTAGCGGGAGGAGGGAGCTGTTTTTT. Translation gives CASRAPGQGASGRRELFF.

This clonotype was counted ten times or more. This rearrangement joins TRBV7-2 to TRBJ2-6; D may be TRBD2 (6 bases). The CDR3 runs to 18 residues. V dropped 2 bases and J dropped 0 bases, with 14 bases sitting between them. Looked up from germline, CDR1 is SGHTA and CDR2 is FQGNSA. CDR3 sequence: CASSLRGLARSGANVLTF. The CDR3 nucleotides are TGTGCCAGCAGCTTACGGGGCCTAGCGCGCTCTGGGGCCAACGTCCTGACTTTC.

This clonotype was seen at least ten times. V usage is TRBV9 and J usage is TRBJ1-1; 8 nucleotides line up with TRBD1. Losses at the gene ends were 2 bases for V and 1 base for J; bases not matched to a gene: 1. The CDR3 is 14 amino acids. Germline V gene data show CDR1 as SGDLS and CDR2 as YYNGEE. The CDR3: CASSVGQGNTEAFF. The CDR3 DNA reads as TGTGCCAGCAGCGTCGGACAGGGGAACACTGAAGCTTTCTTT.

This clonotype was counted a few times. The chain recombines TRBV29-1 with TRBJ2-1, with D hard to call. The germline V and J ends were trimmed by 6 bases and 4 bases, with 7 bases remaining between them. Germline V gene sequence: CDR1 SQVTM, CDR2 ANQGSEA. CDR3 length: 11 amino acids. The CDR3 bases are TGCAGCGTATCCCCATACAATGAGCAGTTCTTC. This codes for CSVSPYNEQFF.

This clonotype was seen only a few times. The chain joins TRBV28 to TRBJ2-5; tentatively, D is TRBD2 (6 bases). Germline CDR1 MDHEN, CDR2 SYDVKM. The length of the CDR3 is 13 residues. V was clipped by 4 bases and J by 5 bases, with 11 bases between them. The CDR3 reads CASSSGRTETQYF. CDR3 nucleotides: TGTGCCAGCAGTTCAGGGAGGACGGAGACCCAGTACTTC.

The CDR3 DNA reads as TGTGCCAGCAGTTACCGGACAGGGGTTTCCACCGGGGAGCTGTTTTTT. This sequence encodes CASSYRTGVSTGELFF. The chain employs TRBV6-6 and TRBJ2-2; 9 nucleotides match TRBD1. Germline loops: CDR1 MNHNY, CDR2 SVGAGI (reference sequence). The CDR3 runs 16 residues. The trim removed 2 bases at V and 4 bases at J, leaving 5 bases unmatched.

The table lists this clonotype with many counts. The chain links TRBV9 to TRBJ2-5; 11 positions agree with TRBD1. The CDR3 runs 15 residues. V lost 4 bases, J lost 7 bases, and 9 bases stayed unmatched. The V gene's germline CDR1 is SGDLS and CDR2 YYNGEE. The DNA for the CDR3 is TGTGCCAGCAGCCCTTATGGGACAGGGGGAGGGACCCAGTACTTC. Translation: CASSPYGTGGGTQYF. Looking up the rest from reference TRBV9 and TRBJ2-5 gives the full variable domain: DSGVTQTPKHLITATGQRVTLRCSPRSGDLSVYWYQQSLDQGLQFLIQYYNGEERAKGNILERFSAQQFPDLHSELNLSSLELGDSALYFCASSPYGTGGGTQYFGPGTRLLVL.

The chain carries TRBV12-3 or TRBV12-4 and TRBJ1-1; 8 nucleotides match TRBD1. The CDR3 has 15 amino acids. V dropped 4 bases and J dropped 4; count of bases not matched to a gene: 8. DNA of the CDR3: TGTGCCAGCAGTTGGCCGGGACAGGACTTCACTGAAGCTTTCTTT. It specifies CASSWPGQDFTEAFF.

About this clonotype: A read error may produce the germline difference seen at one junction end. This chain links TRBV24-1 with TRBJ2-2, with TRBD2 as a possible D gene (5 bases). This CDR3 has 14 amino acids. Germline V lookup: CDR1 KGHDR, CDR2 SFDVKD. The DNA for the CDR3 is TGTGCCACCAGTGATGGGCCTTACACCGGGGAGCTGCTTTTT. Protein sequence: CATSDGPYTGELLF.

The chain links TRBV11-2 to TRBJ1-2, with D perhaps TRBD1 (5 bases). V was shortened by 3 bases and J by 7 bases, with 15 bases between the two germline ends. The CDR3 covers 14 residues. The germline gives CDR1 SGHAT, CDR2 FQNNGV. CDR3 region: CASSLPGRTSGYTF. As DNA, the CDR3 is TGTGCCAGCAGCTTGCCGGGACGGACGAGTGGCTACACCTTC.

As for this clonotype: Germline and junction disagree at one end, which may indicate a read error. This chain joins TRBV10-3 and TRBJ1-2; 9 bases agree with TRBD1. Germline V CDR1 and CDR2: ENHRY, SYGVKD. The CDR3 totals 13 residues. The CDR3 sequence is CAIANRGPSGCTF. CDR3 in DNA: TGTGCCATTGCCAACAGGGGGCCGTCTGGCTGCACCTTC.

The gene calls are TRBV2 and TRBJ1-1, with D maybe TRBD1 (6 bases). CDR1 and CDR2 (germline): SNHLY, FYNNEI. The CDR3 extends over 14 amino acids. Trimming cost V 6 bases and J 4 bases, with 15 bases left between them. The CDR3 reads CASRLGGQGTEAFF. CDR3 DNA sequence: TGTGCCAGCAGGTTGGGGGGGCAGGGCACTGAAGCTTTCTTT.

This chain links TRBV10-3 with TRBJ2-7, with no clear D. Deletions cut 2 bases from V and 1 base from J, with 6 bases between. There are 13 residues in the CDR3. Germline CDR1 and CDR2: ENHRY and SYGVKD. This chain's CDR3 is CAISEGPSYEQYF. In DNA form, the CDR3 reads TGTGCCATCAGTGAGGGGCCGTCCTACGAGCAGTACTTC.

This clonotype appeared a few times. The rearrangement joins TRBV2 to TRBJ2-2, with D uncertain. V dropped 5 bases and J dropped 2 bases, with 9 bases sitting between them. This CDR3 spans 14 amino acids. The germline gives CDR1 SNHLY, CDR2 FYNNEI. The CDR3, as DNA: TGTGCCAGCAGTTCAGCGCTAAACACCGGGGAGCTGTTTTTT. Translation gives CASSSALNTGELFF.